This T cell receptor beta chain was identified during a study of T cells in localized non-small cell lung cancer. Between the trimmed V and J ends, which lost 1 base and 2 bases, there was a span of 12 bases. CDR3 size: 15 residues. Germline V gene lookup returns CDR1 SEHNR and CDR2 FQNEAQ (reference sequence). Profiled with immunoSEQ multiplex PCR; TCRdb holds only in-frame clones, not every one. The table shows fewer than 95,000 clones, with roughly 91% occurring only once. The V gene is TRBV7-9, the J gene TRBJ2-7; D is possibly TRBD1 or TRBD2 (5 bases each). The sequence was collected from a woman between 35 and 75 years old with stage II squamous cell lung carcinoma. The specimen was PBMCs, collected before any cancer treatment. CDR3 sequence: CASSLGPGPAYEQYF. The CDR3, as DNA: TGTGCCAGCAGCTTAGGGCCGGGGCCGGCCTACGAGCAGTACTTC.